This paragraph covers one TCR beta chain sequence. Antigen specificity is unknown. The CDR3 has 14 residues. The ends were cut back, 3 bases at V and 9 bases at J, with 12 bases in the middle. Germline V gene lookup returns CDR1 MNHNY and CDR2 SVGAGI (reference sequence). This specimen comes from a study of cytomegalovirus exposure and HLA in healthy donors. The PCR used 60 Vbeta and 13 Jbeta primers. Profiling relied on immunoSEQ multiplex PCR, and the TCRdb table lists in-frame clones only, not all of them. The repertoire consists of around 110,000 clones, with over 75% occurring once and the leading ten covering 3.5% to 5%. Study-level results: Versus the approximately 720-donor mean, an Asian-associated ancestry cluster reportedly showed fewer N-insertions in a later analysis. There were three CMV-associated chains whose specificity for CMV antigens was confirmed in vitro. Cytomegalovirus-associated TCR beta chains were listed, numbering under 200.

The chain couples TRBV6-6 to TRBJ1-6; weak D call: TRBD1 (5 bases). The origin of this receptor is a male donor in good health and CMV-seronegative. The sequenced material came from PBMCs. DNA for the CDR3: TGTGCCAGCAGTTATCAAGGGGAAGGTTCACCCCTCCACTTT. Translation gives CASSYQGEGSPLHF.